This T cell receptor beta chain was found in a study of response to subunit inactivated influenza vaccine. Study outcomes and limitations: It was the authors' suggestion that each seasonal influenza vaccination recruits few new T cells.

MiXCR, run by TCRdb on the RT-PCR reads, gives a single entry per CDR3 protein. The sample contains 500,000 to 550,000 distinct CDR3 sequences, under 30% of which appear only once. This clonotype was counted only a few times. Its matching antigen is unknown. CDR1 and CDR2 (germline): SQVTM, ANQGSEA. This CDR3 is 13 amino acids long. V trimming: 6 bases; J trimming: 5 bases; junction bases outside the gene matches: 9. The sample was also reused in another study, on T cells expressing NK-cell markers. From that second work: Libraries used 5'RACE template switching adding universal primer site and UMIs. Researchers got TCR beta repertoires out of sorted CD3+CD56+NKG2C+, CD3+CD56+NKG2C- and CD3+CD56-NKG2C+ T cells. HCMV seropositivity marked seven of the eight sequenced donors; one was seronegative. One observes that, in four donors, these clonotypes were also the leading ones within the CD3+CD56-NKG2C+ fraction.

The chain couples TRBV29-1 to TRBJ2-7, with 8 bases fitting TRBD1. The sequencing used CD4+ T cells sorted from PBMCs, collected 11 to 12 days after vaccination. This TCR was sampled from a man in his fifties who received an inactivated influenza vaccine. This chain's CDR3 is CSVGGQGFHEQYF. CDR3 sequence (DNA): TGCAGCGTCGGAGGACAGGGTTTCCACGAGCAGTACTTC.